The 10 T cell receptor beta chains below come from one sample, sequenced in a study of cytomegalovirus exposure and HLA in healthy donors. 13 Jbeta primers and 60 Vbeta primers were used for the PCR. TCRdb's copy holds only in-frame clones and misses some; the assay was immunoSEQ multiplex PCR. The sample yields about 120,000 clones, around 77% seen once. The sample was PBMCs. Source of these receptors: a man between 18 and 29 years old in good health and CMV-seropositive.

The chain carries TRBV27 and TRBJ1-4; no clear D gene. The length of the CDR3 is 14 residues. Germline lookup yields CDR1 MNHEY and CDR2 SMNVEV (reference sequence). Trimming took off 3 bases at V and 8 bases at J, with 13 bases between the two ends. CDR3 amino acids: CASSFTGGMEKLFF. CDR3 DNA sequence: TGTGCCAGCAGTTTTACTGGAGGGATGGAAAAACTGTTTTTT.

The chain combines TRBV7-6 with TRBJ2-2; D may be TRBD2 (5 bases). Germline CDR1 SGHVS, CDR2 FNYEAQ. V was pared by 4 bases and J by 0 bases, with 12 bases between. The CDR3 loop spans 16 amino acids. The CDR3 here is CASSSPAGANTGELFF. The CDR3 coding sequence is TGTGCCAGCAGCTCCCCTGCGGGTGCGAACACCGGGGAGCTGTTTTTT. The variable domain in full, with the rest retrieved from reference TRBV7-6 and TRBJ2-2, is GAGVSQSPRYKVTKRGQDVALRCDPISGHVSLYWYRQALGQGPEFLTYFNYEAQQDKSGLPNDRFSAERPEGSISTLTIQRTEQRDSAMYRCASSSPAGANTGELFFGEGSRLTVL.

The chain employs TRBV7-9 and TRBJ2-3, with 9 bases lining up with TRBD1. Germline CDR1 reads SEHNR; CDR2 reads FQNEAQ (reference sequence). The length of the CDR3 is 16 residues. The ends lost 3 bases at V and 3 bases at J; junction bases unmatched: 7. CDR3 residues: CASSLWGQGATDTQYF. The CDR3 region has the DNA TGTGCCAGCAGCTTGTGGGGACAGGGAGCGACAGATACGCAGTATTTT. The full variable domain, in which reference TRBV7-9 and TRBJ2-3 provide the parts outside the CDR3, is DTGVSQNPRHKITKRGQNVTFRCDPISEHNRLYWYRQTLGQGPEFLTYFQNEAQLEKSRLLSDRFSAERPKGSFSTLEIQRTEQGDSAMYLCASSLWGQGATDTQYFGPGTRLTVL.

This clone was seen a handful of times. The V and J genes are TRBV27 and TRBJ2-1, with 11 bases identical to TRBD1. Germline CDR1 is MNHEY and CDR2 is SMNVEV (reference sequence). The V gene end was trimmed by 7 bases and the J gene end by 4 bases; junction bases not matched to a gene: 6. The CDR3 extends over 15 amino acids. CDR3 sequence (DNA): TGTGCCAGCAATTTCGGACAGGGGGCGTACAATGAGCAGTTCTTC. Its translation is CASNFGQGAYNEQFF.

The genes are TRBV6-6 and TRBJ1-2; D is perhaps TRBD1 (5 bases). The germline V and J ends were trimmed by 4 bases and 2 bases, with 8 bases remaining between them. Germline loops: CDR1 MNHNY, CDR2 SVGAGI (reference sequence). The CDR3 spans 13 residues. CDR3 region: CASSLQGNYGYTF. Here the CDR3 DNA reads TGTGCCAGCAGTTTGCAGGGAAACTATGGCTACACCTTC.

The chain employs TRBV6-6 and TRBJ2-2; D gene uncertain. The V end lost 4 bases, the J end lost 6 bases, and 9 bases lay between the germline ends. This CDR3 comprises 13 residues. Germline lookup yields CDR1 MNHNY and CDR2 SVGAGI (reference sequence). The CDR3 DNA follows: TGTGCCAGCAGTTTTTCTCTCCCCGGGGAGCTGTTTTTT. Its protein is CASSFSLPGELFF.

The CDR3 DNA reads TGTGCCAGCAGCACCCGGACAGGGTACTACGAGCAGTACTTC. It codes for CASSTRTGYYEQYF. This chain connects TRBV7-2 to TRBJ2-7, with 8 bases identical to TRBD1. There are 14 residues in the CDR3. From germline, CDR1 is SGHTA and CDR2 FQGNSA. V was pared by 5 bases and J by 3 bases, with 6 bases of the junction left unmatched.

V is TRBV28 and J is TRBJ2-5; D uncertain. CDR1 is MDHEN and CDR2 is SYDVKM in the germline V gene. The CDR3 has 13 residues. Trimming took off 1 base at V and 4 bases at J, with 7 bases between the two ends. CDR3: CASSLSPGETQYF. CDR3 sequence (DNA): TGTGCCAGCAGTTTATCCCCGGGAGAGACCCAGTACTTC.

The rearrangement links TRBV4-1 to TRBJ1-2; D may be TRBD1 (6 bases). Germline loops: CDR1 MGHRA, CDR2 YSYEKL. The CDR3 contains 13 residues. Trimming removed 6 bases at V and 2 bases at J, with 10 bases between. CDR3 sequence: CASRDSSNYGYTF. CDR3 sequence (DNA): TGCGCCAGCAGGGACAGCTCAAACTATGGCTACACCTTC.

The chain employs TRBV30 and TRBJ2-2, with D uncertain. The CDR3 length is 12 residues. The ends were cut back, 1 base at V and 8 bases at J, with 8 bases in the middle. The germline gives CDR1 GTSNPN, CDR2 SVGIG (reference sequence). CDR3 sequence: CAWSDNRGELFF. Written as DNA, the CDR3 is TGTGCCTGGAGTGACAACAGAGGGGAGCTGTTTTTT.